The sequence of this T cell receptor beta chain was determined in a study of CD8 T cells in ankylosing spondylitis. The study, taken as a whole, reports: Peripheral blood samples showed relatively rare disease-linked clones, and these clones were CD8+. Characteristic of ankylosing spondylitis blood, it appeared, was a TCR beta motif comprising roughly 8 highly homologous variants.

This CDR3 region has 19 residues. Per germline, CDR1 SNHLY and CDR2 FYNNEI. V lost 3 bases, J lost 0 bases, and 15 bases stayed unmatched. TCRdb re-analysed the 5' RACE reads in MiXCR, keeping a single row per CDR3 protein. Of 350,000 or so distinct CDR3 sequences in the sample, 6.5% to 10% were seen once. The sample holds a few counts of this clonotype. Its antigen remains unknown. This receptor was obtained from a male donor with ankylosing spondylitis. Sample: blood, either unsorted or a sorted T cell fraction (not recorded which). V gene TRBV2 combines with J gene TRBJ2-3; 7 bases are shared with TRBD1. The CDR3 DNA reads TGTGCCAGCAGTGACCCCGCCGGGACAGCCGAACTTAGCACAGATACGCAGTATTTT. It specifies CASSDPAGTAELSTDTQYF. Combining the CDR3 with reference TRBV2 and TRBJ2-3 gives the whole variable domain EPEVTQTPSHQVTQMGQEVILRCVPISNHLYFYWYRQILGQKVEFLVSFYNNEISEKSEIFDDQFSVERPDGSNFTLKIRSTKLEDSAMYFCASSDPAGTAELSTDTQYFGPGTRLTVL.